This T cell receptor (beta chain) was profiled in a study of T cell repertoires in cytomegalovirus infection. Study information: Well-studied HLA-B-restricted CMV epitopes were used in the study alongside recently identified HLA-C-restricted ones. The public TCR beta signatures pointed to both CMV infection and matching HLA type. Notes on the study in general: Public TCR beta family frequency separated CMV-and-HLA carriers, including in an independent cohort. HLA-C-restricted TCR beta clonotypes specific for CMV led the ex vivo response.

This CDR3 is 14 amino acids long. CDR1 and CDR2 (germline): SGHVS, FNYEAQ. Points on this clonotype: Its specificity is not known. A read error may explain this, as a much larger clone is one base away.

TCRdb reprocessed the reads via MiXCR and lists one record per CDR3 protein. The data show about 920,000 distinct CDR3 sequences, approximately 30% seen once. The sequencing here drew on cultured CD8+ T cells from PBMCs, taken from culture after CMV antigen stimulation. The TCR comes from a human donor in good health (CMV status not recorded). Some clones in this sample may be carry-over from other donors' samples. The chain employs TRBV7-6 and TRBJ2-2; D not resolved. The CDR3 loop is CVSSTNPNTGELFF. For the CDR3, the DNA is TGTGTCAGCAGCACAAACCCGAACACCGGGGAGCTGTTTTTT. Looking up the rest from reference TRBV7-6 and TRBJ2-2 gives the full variable domain: GAGVSQSPRYKVTKRGQDVALRCDPISGHVSLYWYRQALGQGPEFLTYFNYEAQQDKSGLPNDRFSAERPEGSISTLTIQRTEQRDSAMYRCVSSTNPNTGELFFGEGSRLTVL.